These 31 T cell receptor beta chains came from one sample sequenced in a study of monozygotic twins with inflammatory bowel disease. TCRdb reanalyzed the 5' RACE reads and collapses them to one entry per CDR3 protein, without DNA. The data show over 110,000 distinct CDR3 sequences, and the top ten clones hold 2% to 2.5%. What was sequenced was blood. These receptors all come from a human donor with ulcerative colitis or Crohn's disease, or a healthy co-twin of an affected twin (not recorded which).

The rearrangement uses TRBV7-2 and TRBJ1-5; without DNA, the TCRdb call of TRBD1 cannot be checked. Germline V gene lookup returns CDR1 SGHTA and CDR2 FQGNSA. The CDR3 sequence is 15 residues long. This CDR3 reads CASSTRTGANQPQHF.

V and J are TRBV19 and TRBJ1-5; TCRdb's assignment of TRBD1 cannot be checked, as there is no DNA. This CDR3 is built from 14 residues. CDR1 is LNHDA, CDR2 SQIVND, per germline (reference sequence). The CDR3 region is CASSVRDSNQPQHF. Combining the CDR3 with reference TRBV19 and TRBJ1-5 gives the whole variable domain DGGITQSPKYLFRKEGQNVTLSCEQNLNHDAMYWYRQDPGQGLRLIYYSQIVNDFQKGDIAEGYSVSREKKESFPLTVTSAQKNPTAFYLCASSVRDSNQPQHFGDGTRLSIL.

V usage is TRBV5-4 and J usage is TRBJ1-1. The germline V gene encodes CDR1 SGHNT and CDR2 YYREEE (reference sequence). The CDR3 runs to 13 residues. CDR3 protein: CASSPMGSTEAFF. The full variable domain, its missing parts supplied by reference TRBV5-4 and TRBJ1-1, is ETGVTQSPTHLIKTRGQQVTLRCSSQSGHNTVSWYQQALGQGPQFIFQYYREEENGRGNFPPRFSGLQFPNYSSELNVNALELDDSALYLCASSPMGSTEAFFGQGTRLTVV.

The rearrangement links TRBV20-1 to TRBJ1-5; checking the TCRdb D call of TRBD1 is not possible without DNA. The CDR3 totals 15 residues. Germline CDR1 is DFQATT and CDR2 is SNEGSKA (reference sequence). This CDR3 is CSASRQGVDNQPQHF.

The chain employs TRBV10-3 and TRBJ2-1; TCRdb's assignment of TRBD1 cannot be checked, as there is no DNA. Germline CDR1 ENHRY, CDR2 SYGVKD. CDR3 length equals 17 residues. CDR3 residues: CAISASQGGISYNEQFF.

This rearrangement joins TRBV11-2 to TRBJ2-5; TCRdb returns TRBD2, unconfirmable since there is no DNA. CDR3 length: 15 amino acids. Germline loops: CDR1 SGHAT, CDR2 FQNNGV. CDR3 sequence: CASSPGLLTQETQYF.

The CDR3 protein is CASSYWSDNSPLHF. This chain links TRBV6-6 with TRBJ1-6. Germline V lookup: CDR1 MNHNY, CDR2 SVGAGI (reference sequence). The CDR3 is 14 amino acids.

The chain joins TRBV6-2 or TRBV6-3 to TRBJ1-3; no DNA is available, so the TRBD1 call from TCRdb remains unchecked. The CDR3 consists of 16 residues. Germline loops: CDR1 MNHEY, CDR2 SVGEGT. The chain's CDR3 is CASSFEQVETGNTIYF.

This chain connects TRBV5-1 to TRBJ1-5; the TCRdb D gene call, TRBD1, has no DNA to confirm it. The CDR3 has 15 amino acids. CDR1 and CDR2 from the germline V gene are SGHRS and YFSETQ. This CDR3 reads CASSPRGGSNQPQHF.

The genes are TRBV9 and TRBJ2-7; TCRdb's D call, TRBD1, is unchecked because there is no DNA. Germline values: CDR1 SGDLS, CDR2 YYNGEE. The CDR3 totals 17 residues. CDR3 sequence: CASSVGQETDRSYEQYF.

The chain combines TRBV20-1 with TRBJ2-2; TCRdb lists TRBD1, though no DNA is available to test this call. Germline-derived CDR1 and CDR2 are DFQATT and SNEGSKA (reference sequence). CDR3 length: 12 residues. CDR3 sequence reads: CSASGGAGELFF.

The chain combines TRBV28 with TRBJ2-3; TCRdb reports TRBD1, a call that lacks DNA to check it against. CDR1 MDHEN and CDR2 SYDVKM come from the germline V gene. This CDR3 is built from 14 residues. The CDR3 sequence is CASTWDPSTDTQYF. The full variable domain, completed using reference TRBV28 and TRBJ2-3, is DVKVTQSSRYLVKRTGEKVFLECVQDMDHENMFWYRQDPGLGLRLIYFSYDVKMKEKGDIPEGYSVSREKKERFSLILESASTNQTSMYLCASTWDPSTDTQYFGPGTRLTVL.

J is TRBJ2-3 and V is TRBV2. Per the germline V gene, CDR1 is SNHLY and CDR2 is FYNNEI. This CDR3 is 14 amino acids long. The CDR3 protein is CASSEDEDTDTQYF.

The rearrangement joins TRBV7-9 to TRBJ2-2. This CDR3 spans 14 amino acids. Germline CDR1 is SEHNR and CDR2 is FQNEAQ (reference sequence). The CDR3: CASSFAEKTGELFF.

The chain uses TRBV5-3 and TRBJ2-1; the TRBD2 assignment by TCRdb is unverifiable without DNA. TRBV5-3 is marked as an open reading frame, function uncertain. The CDR3 is 15 residues long. CDR3: CARSDSGGAYNEQFF.

The chain couples TRBV20-1 to TRBJ2-3. There are 15 residues in the CDR3. The germline V gene encodes CDR1 DFQATT and CDR2 SNEGSKA (reference sequence). The CDR3 protein is CSARDGRPLLTRQYF.

The genes are TRBV7-7 and TRBJ2-1. The CDR3 length is 14 residues. The germline V gene encodes CDR1 SSHAT and CDR2 FNYEAQ (reference sequence). CDR3 amino acids: CASSETVASSEQFF.

The chain recombines TRBV7-2 with TRBJ1-6; TCRdb proposes TRBD1, but this gene call is untestable without DNA. This CDR3 contains 15 residues. Germline V CDR1 and CDR2: SGHTA, FQGNSA. CDR3 amino acids: CASSLAVTGNSPLHF.

The chain couples TRBV7-2 to TRBJ2-2. Germline CDR1 reads SGHTA; CDR2 reads FQGNSA. The length of the CDR3 is 15 residues. The CDR3 loop reads CASSLGGTGTAGLFF.

The rearrangement uses TRBV5-8 and TRBJ2-3; with no DNA, the TCRdb D assignment of TRBD1 cannot be verified. CDR3 length: 15 amino acids. Per the germline V gene, CDR1 is SGHTS and CDR2 is YDEGEE. The CDR3 reads CASSLQAGGRDTQYF.

This chain connects TRBV7-2 to TRBJ2-2; TCRdb's D gene call, TRBD1, goes unchecked for lack of DNA. Germline loops: CDR1 SGHTA, CDR2 FQGNSA. This CDR3 spans 14 amino acids. This chain's CDR3 is CASSPLWGTGELFF. The complete variable domain, with remaining parts taken from reference TRBV7-2 and TRBJ2-2, reads GAGVSQSPSNKVTEKGKDVELRCDPISGHTALYWYRQSLGQGLEFLIYFQGNSAPDKSGLPSDRFSAERTGGSVSTLTIQRTQQEDSAVYLCASSPLWGTGELFFGEGSRLTVL.

The chain joins TRBV30 to TRBJ2-1; TCRdb proposes TRBD2, but this gene call is untestable without DNA. Germline CDR1 is GTSNPN and CDR2 is SVGIG (reference sequence). This CDR3 has 15 amino acids. CDR3 amino acids: CAWMTGFSGGAVRFF.

V is TRBV5-6 and J is TRBJ2-7; the TCRdb D gene call, TRBD1, has no DNA to confirm it. CDR1 and CDR2 (germline): SGHDT, YYEEEE. The CDR3 sequence is 14 residues long. Here the CDR3 reads CASSRWTGPYEQYF.

The J gene is TRBJ2-2, the V gene TRBV29-1; lacking DNA, the TRBD1 call made by TCRdb goes unchecked. Per the germline V gene, CDR1 is SQVTM and CDR2 is ANQGSEA. CDR3 length equals 15 residues. CDR3 protein: CSVEYNRGNTGELFF.

This sequence joins TRBV7-2 and TRBJ2-1; no DNA is available, so the TRBD2 call from TCRdb remains unchecked. Germline assignment: CDR1 SGHTA and CDR2 FQGNSA. This CDR3 has 14 amino acids. CDR3 residues: CASSLFGGVNEQFF.

The V call is TRBV6-2 or TRBV6-3, the J call TRBJ2-7. Germline CDR1 and CDR2: MNHEY and SVGEGT. The CDR3 covers 13 residues. This CDR3 reads CASSSSDSYEQYF.

The V gene is TRBV3-1, the J gene TRBJ1-1. The CDR3 consists of 13 residues. In germline, CDR1 is LGHDT, CDR2 YNNKEL (reference sequence). CDR3 amino acids: CASSQQRPSEAFF. The whole variable domain, filled in from reference TRBV3-1 and TRBJ1-1, reads DTAVSQTPKYLVTQMGNDKSIKCEQNLGHDTMYWYKQDSKKFLKIMFSYNNKELIINETVPNRFSPKSPDKAHLNLHINSLELGDSAVYFCASSQQRPSEAFFGQGTRLTVV.

The chain employs TRBV29-1 and TRBJ2-7; the TRBD2 assignment by TCRdb is unverifiable without DNA. Germline V gives CDR1 SQVTM, CDR2 ANQGSEA. The CDR3 runs 13 residues. This CDR3 reads CSVVLAGPYEQYF.

The chain has TRBV5-1 and TRBJ1-2; TCRdb proposes TRBD1, but this gene call is untestable without DNA. CDR1 SGHRS and CDR2 YFSETQ come from the germline V gene. This CDR3 contains 16 residues. CDR3 in amino acids: CASSYNQLTGRYGYTF.

This chain links TRBV7-8 with TRBJ1-1. CDR1 and CDR2 from the germline V gene are SGHVS and FQNEAQ. The CDR3 consists of 15 residues. CDR3 sequence: CASSLAQGRVTEAFF. Full variable domain (outside the CDR3, taken from reference TRBV7-8 and TRBJ1-1): GAGVSQSPRYKVAKRGQDVALRCDPISGHVSLFWYQQALGQGPEFLTYFQNEAQLDKSGLPSDRFFAERPEGSVSTLKIQRTQQEDSAVYLCASSLAQGRVTEAFFGQGTRLTVV.

The chain has TRBV3-1 and TRBJ2-2; TCRdb's D call of TRBD1 is untestable without DNA. The length of the CDR3 is 13 residues. Germline V gene lookup returns CDR1 LGHDT and CDR2 YNNKEL (reference sequence). This CDR3 is CASSHRGGEELFF.